Below, 8 T cell receptor beta chains from the same sample are listed, as sequenced in a study of cytomegalovirus exposure and HLA in healthy donors. It was with 60 Vbeta and 13 Jbeta primers that the PCR ran. This table comes from immunoSEQ multiplex PCR, and its TCRdb copy is limited to in-frame clones, with some not included. The sample yields around 85,000 clones, 80% seen once. Sequencing was done on a sample of PBMCs. The receptors were sampled from a man younger than 40 in good health and CMV-seronegative.

The chain is built from TRBV5-4 and TRBJ2-2, with D perhaps matching TRBD1 (5 bases). The V gene's germline CDR1 is SGHNT and CDR2 YYREEE (reference sequence). V lost 4 bases and J lost 3, with 13 bases in between. This CDR3 region has 15 residues. CDR3 sequence: CASSGGQPHTGELFF. The DNA for the CDR3 is TGTGCCAGCAGCGGCGGACAACCACACACCGGGGAGCTGTTTTTT.

The chain joins TRBV6-6 to TRBJ2-7, with 8 nucleotides matching TRBD1. CDR1 and CDR2 from the germline V gene are MNHNY and SVGAGI (reference sequence). CDR3 length: 14 residues. J lost 2 bases, V lost 2 bases, and 2 bases had no gene match. For the CDR3, the DNA is TGTGCCAGCAGTTACGGGGGACAGGCCTACGAGCAGTACTTC. It yields the protein CASSYGGQAYEQYF.

This clone came up a few times. The chain has TRBV19 and TRBJ1-1, with TRBD1 as a possible D gene (6 bases). The CDR3 is 14 residues long. The germline V gene encodes CDR1 LNHDA and CDR2 SQIVND (reference sequence). V was shortened by 5 bases and J by 1 base, with 11 bases between the two germline ends. The CDR3: CASSQAGANTEAFF. CDR3 in DNA: TGTGCCAGTAGTCAGGCAGGGGCGAACACTGAAGCTTTCTTT.

The V gene is TRBV28, the J gene TRBJ1-5; TRBD1 agrees at 7 bases. In germline, CDR1 is MDHEN, CDR2 SYDVKM. The CDR3 is 16 residues long. V dropped 4 bases and J dropped 2; count of bases not matched to a gene: 8. The CDR3 loop reads CASSSYRGQGNQPQHF. The CDR3 nucleotides are TGTGCCAGCAGTTCCTACAGGGGCCAGGGCAATCAGCCCCAGCATTTT.

The chain recombines TRBV30 with TRBJ2-7, with D perhaps TRBD2 (6 bases). CDR1 is GTSNPN, CDR2 SVGIG, per germline (reference sequence). This CDR3 region has 11 residues. Trimming took 1 base from V and 5 from J, leaving 6 bases between them. DNA for the CDR3: TGTGCCTGGAGTGGGGGGGACGAGCAGTACTTC. Residues: CAWSGGDEQYF.

The chain recombines TRBV7-9 with TRBJ2-3, with D perhaps TRBD1 (6 bases). The V and J ends lost 5 bases and 0 bases respectively, with 18 bases between them. This CDR3 has 17 amino acids. Per the germline V gene, CDR1 is SEHNR and CDR2 is FQNEAQ (reference sequence). CDR3 loop: CASSPRQDPISTDTQYF. CDR3 nucleotides: TGTGCCAGCAGCCCCCGACAGGACCCAATTAGCACAGATACGCAGTATTTT.

The chain has TRBV10-3 and TRBJ2-1; the match to TRBD2 covers 7 bases. V lost 0 bases to trimming and J lost 10 bases; unmatched junction nucleotides: 3. CDR3 size: 13 residues. Germline CDR1 reads ENHRY; CDR2 reads SYGVKD. The CDR3 DNA follows: TGTGCCATCAGTGAGTCGACGGGACTAGAGCAGTTCTTC. Its translation is CAISESTGLEQFF.

This clone has only one observation. V usage is TRBV30 and J usage is TRBJ2-5; perhaps TRBD1 as D (5 bases). V was shortened by 3 bases and J by 5 bases, with 13 bases between the two germline ends. The CDR3 totals 13 residues. Germline CDR1 is GTSNPN and CDR2 is SVGIG (reference sequence). The CDR3 nucleotides are TGTGCCTGGAGCTTAGGTGGGGCGGAGACCCAGTACTTC. The encoded protein is CAWSLGGAETQYF.